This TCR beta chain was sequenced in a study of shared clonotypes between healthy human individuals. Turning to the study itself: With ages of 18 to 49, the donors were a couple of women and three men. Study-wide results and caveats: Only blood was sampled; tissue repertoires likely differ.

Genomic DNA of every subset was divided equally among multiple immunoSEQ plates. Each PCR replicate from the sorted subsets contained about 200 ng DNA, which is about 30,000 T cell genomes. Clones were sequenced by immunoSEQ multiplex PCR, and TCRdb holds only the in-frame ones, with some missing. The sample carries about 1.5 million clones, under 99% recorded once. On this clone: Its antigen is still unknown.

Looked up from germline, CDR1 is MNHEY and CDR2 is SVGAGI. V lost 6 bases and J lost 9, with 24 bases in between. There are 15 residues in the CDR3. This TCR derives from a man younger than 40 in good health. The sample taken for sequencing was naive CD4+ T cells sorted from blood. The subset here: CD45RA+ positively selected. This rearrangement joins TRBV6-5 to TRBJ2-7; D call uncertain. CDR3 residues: CASRAMGRKKGGQYF. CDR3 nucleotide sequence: TGTGCCAGCAGAGCTATGGGCCGTAAAAAAGGTGGGCAGTACTTC.